This section outlines one T cell receptor (beta chain) sequence together with its context. Its cognate antigen is unknown. The source of the sample is a study of Graves' ophthalmopathy and Graves' hyperthyroidism. Study-level results: For predicting ophthalmopathy progression, the model had roughly 70% sensitivity and approximately 77% specificity.

V was cut by 5 bases and J by 4 bases, with 9 bases left in between. This CDR3 contains 13 residues. Germline values: CDR1 MNHEY, CDR2 SMNVEV (reference sequence). The TCR beta CDR3 regions underwent amplification from RNA transcripts. After a first-round RT-PCR with HTBI primers, a second-round multiplex PCR was run. Each CDR3 protein gets one entry after TCRdb re-called the multiplex PCR reads with MiXCR. The table has approximately 210,000 distinct CDR3 sequences, 20% to 25% seen once. If patients had other autoimmune diseases, uncontrolled infections, pregnancy or lactation, they were excluded. Physicians reached a diagnosis by relying on clinical symptoms, serum thyroxine, TRAb, thyroid ultrasound and orbital computed tomography. PBMCs stemmed from around 9.1 ml of fresh peripheral blood.

The sequence came from a woman between 45 and 65 years old with Graves' ophthalmopathy. Sequencing was carried out using peripheral blood. The V gene is TRBV27, the J gene TRBJ1-5, with D perhaps matching TRBD1 (6 bases). The CDR3 region is CASSKGGNQPQHF. CDR3 DNA: TGTGCCAGCAGTAAGGGGGGGAATCAGCCCCAGCATTTT.